These 9 T cell receptor beta chains were sequenced from one sample in a study of cytomegalovirus exposure and HLA in healthy donors. This table comes from immunoSEQ multiplex PCR, and its TCRdb copy is limited to in-frame clones, with some not included. The sample contains about 120,000 clones, roughly 89% of which appear only once. The sample comprised PBMCs. These receptors all stem from a woman aged 18 to 35 in good health and CMV-seronegative.

The J gene is TRBJ1-3, the V gene TRBV6-1, with D maybe TRBD1 (6 bases). The CDR3 totals 15 residues. Trimming removed 6 bases from V and 0 bases from J, with 12 bases in between. Germline CDR1 reads MNHNS; CDR2 reads SASEGT. Here the CDR3 reads CASRRTVDSGNTIYF. The CDR3 region has the DNA TGTGCCAGCAGAAGGACAGTCGACTCTGGAAACACCATATATTTT.

The CDR3 loop reads CASRQETQYF. In nucleotides, the CDR3 is TGTGCCAGCCGCCAAGAGACCCAGTACTTC. The chain has TRBV18 and TRBJ2-5; D is uncertain. Germline V gives CDR1 KGHSH, CDR2 LQKENI. Trimming left V 8 bases short and J 1 base short, with 2 bases between. The CDR3 runs to 10 residues.

V and J are TRBV10-3 and TRBJ2-7, with 7 bases identical to TRBD2. Germline CDR1 and CDR2: ENHRY and SYGVKD. This CDR3 has 13 residues. J lost 9 bases, V lost 0 bases, and 5 bases had no gene match. The CDR3 region has the DNA TGTGCCATCAGTGAGTCCCGGGGGGTCGGGCAGTACTTC. Its protein product is CAISESRGVGQYF.

This chain links TRBV7-9 with TRBJ1-1, with unresolved D. This CDR3 has 13 residues. Trimming shortened V by 1 base and J by 5 bases, and 8 bases separated the two germline ends. The germline gives CDR1 SEHNR, CDR2 FQNEAQ (reference sequence). Here the CDR3 reads CASSLVFSTEAFF. CDR3 bases: TGTGCCAGCAGCTTAGTATTCTCTACTGAAGCTTTCTTT.

V and J are TRBV19 and TRBJ2-1, with TRBD1 identical over 9 bases. The V gene's germline CDR1 is LNHDA and CDR2 SQIVND (reference sequence). The CDR3 length is 14 residues. J lost 12 bases, V lost 3 bases, and 9 bases had no gene match. CDR3 in DNA: TGTGCCAGTAGTATTAAAACAGGGGGCTTGGTGCAGTTCTTC. Its protein is CASSIKTGGLVQFF.

The chain couples TRBV11-2 to TRBJ2-7, with unresolved D. Trimming pared 5 bases from V and 3 bases from J, leaving 14 bases between. Germline CDR1 reads SGHAT; CDR2 reads FQNNGV. The CDR3 runs 14 residues. In nucleotides, the CDR3 is TGTGCCAGCAGCGCAGCAATCCAGGACTACGAGCAGTACTTC. Its protein product is CASSAAIQDYEQYF.

This sequence joins TRBV28 and TRBJ2-3; 8 bases match TRBD2. This CDR3 comprises 15 residues. From germline, CDR1 is MDHEN and CDR2 SYDVKM. The ends lost 11 bases at V and 2 bases at J; junction bases unmatched: 12. CDR3 DNA sequence: TGTGCCTCGGGTTCCGGCGGGGGGTTCACAGATACGCAGTATTTT. This encodes CASGSGGGFTDTQYF. The variable domain in full, completed from reference TRBV28 and TRBJ2-3, reads DVKVTQSSRYLVKRTGEKVFLECVQDMDHENMFWYRQDPGLGLRLIYFSYDVKMKEKGDIPEGYSVSREKKERFSLILESASTNQTSMYLCASGSGGGFTDTQYFGPGTRLTVL.

The rearrangement joins TRBV18 to TRBJ2-2; D is possibly TRBD2 (6 bases). V lost 5 bases and J 2 bases, leaving 9 bases between the germline ends. The CDR3 covers 14 residues. Germline CDR1 and CDR2: KGHSH and LQKENI. CDR3 sequence reads: CASSSGLNTGELFF. The CDR3 DNA follows: TGTGCCAGCTCATCGGGACTTAACACCGGGGAGCTGTTTTTT.

This sequence joins TRBV5-5 and TRBJ1-2, with TRBD1 as a possible D gene (6 bases). Per germline, CDR1 SGHKS and CDR2 YYEKEE (reference sequence). V lost 3 bases, J lost 0 bases, and 15 bases lay in between. The CDR3 is made up of 16 amino acids. This CDR3 is CASSSPGQGSNYGYTF. CDR3 bases: TGTGCCAGCAGCTCGCCGGGACAAGGATCTAACTATGGCTACACCTTC.